The source of this TCR beta chain is a study of identical twins. Germline CDR1 DFQATT, CDR2 SNEGSKA (reference sequence). CDR3 length: 15 residues. V was clipped by 1 base and J by 3 bases, with 14 bases between them. Only a few counts were recorded for this clonotype. MiXCR was run by TCRdb on the 5' RACE reads, yielding one entry per CDR3 protein. The sample lists about 570,000 distinct CDR3 sequences, approximately 9.6% seen once, with 2.5% to 3.5% in the top ten. The same sample was also studied in work on yellow fever vaccine responses in identical twins.

Sequencing was done on a sample of PBMCs. The V call is TRBV20-1, the J call TRBJ2-3; the D is unclear. The clonotype comes from a woman between 18 and 30 years old in good health. The CDR3 region is CSARVWKQNTDTQYF. The DNA of the CDR3 is TGCAGTGCTAGAGTTTGGAAGCAGAATACAGATACGCAGTATTTT.